This TCR beta chain was found in a study of T cells after yellow fever vaccination. Study-level findings and limits: Only a small proportion of the clonotypes turned up in both the CD4 and the CD8 compartments, likely arising from convergent recombination. Reappearance after the booster was seen for most primary-vaccination clones, at approximately 97% CD4 and more than 80% CD8.

This clonotype has a handful of counts. Its antigen is still unknown. Losses at the gene ends were 3 bases for V and 2 bases for J; bases not matched to a gene: 13. The CDR3 spans 16 residues. Germline assignment: CDR1 GTSNPN and CDR2 SVGIG (reference sequence). MiXCR was run by TCRdb on the 5' RACE reads, yielding one entry per CDR3 protein. The data contain 150,000 to 200,000 distinct CDR3 sequences, around 9% of them seen just once; the ten biggest clones take up roughly a third. The TCR originated in a young man who received the YFV17D yellow fever vaccine. This specimen was CD8+ T cells sorted from PBMCs, taken 45 days after the yellow fever booster vaccination. This chain connects TRBV30 to TRBJ2-7; the match to TRBD1 covers 7 bases. The chain's CDR3 is CAWSRLTEGAPYEQYF. The CDR3 nucleotides are TGTGCCTGGAGCCGTCTTACCGAGGGGGCCCCCTACGAGCAGTACTTC.